This section outlines one TCR beta chain sequence together with its context. The antigen it binds to is not known. No much larger clonotype is one base removed from it; base qualities were not supplied. The data originate from a study of identical twins listed by TCRdb under 2016. At the level of the whole study: TCR alpha and beta repertoires from monozygotic twins, unrelated adults of various ages and cord blood were deep-sequenced to test whether fetal clonotypes persist. To rule out contamination, replicate twin experiments were performed at different times with different library preparation protocols.

The full study reports these points: Zero-insertion analyses could be partly confounded by invariant T cells such as MAIT and iNKT, although diverse VJ usage argued against such confounding for most clonotypes. In beta out-of-frame sequences, excess twin sharing was weaker, because having fewer shared sequences lowered the signal-to-noise ratio. Fewer insertions were carried by abundant cord blood beta clonotypes, a similar but weaker trend appeared in young adult naive repertoires, and no such trend appeared in memory repertoires. Conclusions relied on cross-sectional statistical analysis, since the same donors could not be followed over many years. Recombination models systematically underestimated out-of-frame TCR alpha sharing in monozygotic twins but agreed with sharing between unrelated individuals. Compared with coincidental sharing between unrelated individuals, out-of-frame TCR alpha sequences shared between twins had an excess of sequences with low generation probability.

The library was obtained by 5' RACE. The sequencer was an Illumina HiSeq 2000. A universal primer binding site was added through template switching, and the final cDNA carried a unique molecular identifier so that TCR cDNA molecules could be counted accurately. First-strand cDNA for TCR alpha and beta chains was synthesized from specific primers in the conserved constant-segment region. Each cDNA library was double barcoded, with a SMART-Mk sample barcode plus Illumina barcodes, to control for contamination. TruSeq adapter sequences and Illumina sample barcodes were added in two successive PCR steps. The TCR alpha and beta cDNA libraries were sequenced on the Illumina HiSeq platform using custom primers. Under the source paper's analysis protocol: Raw reads were processed with MiGEC to extract unique molecular identifiers, and MiXCR was used to determine CDR3 positions. Recombination models were inferred per individual with the repgenHMM and IGoR tools using an EM algorithm. The tcR package in R was used for shared clonotype analysis, with sharing normalized by the product of cloneset sizes. To study raw recombination without the effects of thymic and clonal selection, out-of-frame nonproductive sequences were analyzed. TCRdb reworked the public reads: Q25 trimming with fastp, MiXCR clone assembly, productive beta chains retained. Each entry merges the rows of one CDR3 protein and shows their most common DNA and genes. None of the V and J calls come from the authors' own analysis; TCRdb made them. The sample table lists under 1 million distinct CDR3 sequences, more than 9% of them with a count of one. The ten top clones hold around 1.5% of the sample.

Counted from cysteine to phenylalanine, this CDR3 has 18 amino acids. Of all the DNA, just the CDR3 is kept, 54 bases in frame from base 1. CDR1 WSHSY and CDR2 SAAADI are derived from the germline V gene. Germline trimming amounts to 1 base on V and 0 bases on J, with 12 as the count of junction bases outside the gene matches. Only healthy Caucasian donors were included. Three pairs of female monozygotic twins, all aged about 18 to 30 years, were included in the twin cohort. The RNA used for TCR libraries was isolated from peripheral blood mononuclear cells. The sample also formed part of further work on yellow fever vaccine responses in identical twins. The second study also describes: The T cell response to vaccination in identical twins was reported by the authors to appear partly convergent and partly personalized. The study precisely tracked vaccine-responding T cell clones in identical twins.

This sequence was found in a woman aged 18-35 years in good health. The chain links TRBV10-2 with TRBJ2-7; TRBD2 lines up with 7 middle nucleotides. What was sequenced was PBMCs. The CDR3 region: CASSEFGGAGPFSYEQYF. The bases are TGCGCCAGCAGTGAGTTTGGGGGAGCGGGACCTTTCTCCTACGAGCAGTACTTC.